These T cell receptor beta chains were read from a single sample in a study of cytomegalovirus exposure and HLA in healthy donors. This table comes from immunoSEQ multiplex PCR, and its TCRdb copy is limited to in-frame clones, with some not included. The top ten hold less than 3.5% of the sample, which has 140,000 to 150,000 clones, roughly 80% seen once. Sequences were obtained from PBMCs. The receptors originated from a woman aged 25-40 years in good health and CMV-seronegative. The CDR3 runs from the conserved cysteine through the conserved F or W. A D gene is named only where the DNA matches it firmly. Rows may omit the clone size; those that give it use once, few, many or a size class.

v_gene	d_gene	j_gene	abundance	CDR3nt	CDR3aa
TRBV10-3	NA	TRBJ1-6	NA	TGTGCCACTCATTCCGTGGGGGGAAATTCACCCCTCCACTTT	CATHSVGGNSPLHF
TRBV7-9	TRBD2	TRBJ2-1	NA	TGTTCCAGCAGCTTAGGAGGACTAGCTGGCTCCTACAATGAGCAGTTCTTC	CSSSLGGLAGSYNEQFF
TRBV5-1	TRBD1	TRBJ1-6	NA	TGCGCCAGCAGCCTAGGACAGGTAGATTCACCCCTCCACTTT	CASSLGQVDSPLHF
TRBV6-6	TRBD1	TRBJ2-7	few	TGTGCCAGCGCCGGGACAGGGGGTCACGAGCAGTACTTC	CASAGTGGHEQYF
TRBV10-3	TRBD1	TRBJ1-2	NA	TGTGCCATCAGTGGGTCCGTAGGGGACAGGAATGGCTACACCTTC	CAISGSVGDRNGYTF
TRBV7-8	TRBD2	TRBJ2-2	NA	TGTGCCAGCAGCGCCCCGCCGGGGGGGTCAAACACCGGGGAGCTGTTTTTT	CASSAPPGGSNTGELFF
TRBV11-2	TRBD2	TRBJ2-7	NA	TGTGCCAGCAGCTCCTGGACTAGCGGGAAGTACGAGCAGTACTTC	CASSSWTSGKYEQYF
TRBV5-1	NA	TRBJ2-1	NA	TGCGCCAGCAGCTTTCGAGGTTCGGGTGAGCAGTTCTTC	CASSFRGSGEQFF
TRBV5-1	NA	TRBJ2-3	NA	TGCGCCAGCAGCTTGGGTGGTAGCGAGAGCTATTACACAGATACGCAGTATTTT	CASSLGGSESYYTDTQYF
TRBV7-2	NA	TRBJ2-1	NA	TGTGCCAGCAGCTTAGCGCTTTTACTGCACAATGAGCAGTTCTTC	CASSLALLLHNEQFF
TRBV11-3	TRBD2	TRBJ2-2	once	TGTGCCAGCAGTCGGGGGGGGCCAGGCACCGGGGAGCTGTTTTTT	CASSRGGPGTGELFF
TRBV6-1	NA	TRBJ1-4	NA	TGTGCCAGCAGTGGTAGGACACAAACTAATGAAAAACTGTTTTTT	CASSGRTQTNEKLFF
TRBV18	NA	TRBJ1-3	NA	TGTGCCAGCTCACCATTCCTCCCTGACAGCTCTGGAAACACCATATATTTT	CASSPFLPDSSGNTIYF
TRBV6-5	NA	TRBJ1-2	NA	TGTGCCAGTACACCCAGCGGGAACTATGGCTACACCTTC	CASTPSGNYGYTF
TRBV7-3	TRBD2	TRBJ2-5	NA	TGTGCCCGCCGAGCTAGCGGGAGCCAAGAGACCCAGTACTTC	CARRASGSQETQYF
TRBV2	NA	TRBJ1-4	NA	TGTGCCAGCAGACAGGGAGGGGAAAAACTGTTTTTT	CASRQGGEKLFF
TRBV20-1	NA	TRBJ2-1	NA	TGCAGTGCCTCGACTGGCATCGAGCAGTTCTTC	CSASTGIEQFF
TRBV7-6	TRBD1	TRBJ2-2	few	TGTGCCAGCAGCTTAACCGGGACAGAGAACACCGGGGAGCTGTTTTTT	CASSLTGTENTGELFF
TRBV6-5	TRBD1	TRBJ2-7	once	TGTGCCAGCAGCCCGGACCGGGACAGGGACCACGAGCAGTACTTC	CASSPDRDRDHEQYF
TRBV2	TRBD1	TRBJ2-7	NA	TGTGCCAGCAGTCAGGTCCCGGGACAGATGTACGAGCAGTACTTC	CASSQVPGQMYEQYF
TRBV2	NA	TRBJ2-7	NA	TGTGCCAGCAGTGTCCAGGGGACCTCCTACGAGCAGTACTTC	CASSVQGTSYEQYF
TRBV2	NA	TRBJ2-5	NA	TGTGCCAGCAGTAGTTATACAGGGCAGGGGGAGACCCAGTACTTC	CASSSYTGQGETQYF
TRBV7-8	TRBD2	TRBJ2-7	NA	TGTGCCAGCAGCACTGAAGCGGGGAAGGAGGTCGAGCAGTACTTC	CASSTEAGKEVEQYF
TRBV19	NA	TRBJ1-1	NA	TGTGCCAGTACCCTTGTCGGCGGGTTCGCAGAAGGCACTGAAGCTTTCTTT	CASTLVGGFAEGTEAFF
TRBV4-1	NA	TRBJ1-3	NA	TGCGCCAGCAGCCAGGCCCCTAGGGGAAACACCATATATTTT	CASSQAPRGNTIYF
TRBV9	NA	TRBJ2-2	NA	TGTGCCAGCAGCGCCTCCCTCACCGGGGAGCTGTTTTTT	CASSASLTGELFF
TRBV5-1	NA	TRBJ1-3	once	TGCGCCAGCAGCTTGGCCTCAGCTGGAAACACCATATATTTT	CASSLASAGNTIYF
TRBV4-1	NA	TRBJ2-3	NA	TGCGCCAGCAGCTCGAGAGTAGCTAGCACAGATACGCAGTATTTT	CASSSRVASTDTQYF
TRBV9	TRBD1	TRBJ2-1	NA	TGTGCCAGCAGCGTTGGGACAGGGGTCGGGAGCAACTACAATGAGCAGTTCTTC	CASSVGTGVGSNYNEQFF
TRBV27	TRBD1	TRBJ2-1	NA	TGTGCCAGCAGGGGGACAGGGGCCTACAATGAGCAGTTCTTC	CASRGTGAYNEQFF
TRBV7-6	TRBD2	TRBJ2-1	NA	TGTGCCAGCAGCTTACAACTAGCGGCCTACAATGAGCAGTTCTTC	CASSLQLAAYNEQFF
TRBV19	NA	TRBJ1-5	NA	TGTGCCAGTAGTAATCAGGCTTCAGGCAATCAGCCCCAGCATTTT	CASSNQASGNQPQHF
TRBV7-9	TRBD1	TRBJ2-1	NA	TGTGCCAGCAGTGAAGGGACAGGGGTCTACAATGAGCAGTTCTTC	CASSEGTGVYNEQFF
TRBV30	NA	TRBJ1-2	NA	TGTGCCTGGTCCCCGGGGAATGGCTACACCTTC	CAWSPGNGYTF
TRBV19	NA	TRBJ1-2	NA	TGTGCCAGTAGCCAAGGGGTAACTAACTATGGCTACACCTTC	CASSQGVTNYGYTF
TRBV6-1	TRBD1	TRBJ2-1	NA	TGTGCCACCGAACAGGGGCCCGCCTACAATGAGCAGTTCTTC	CATEQGPAYNEQFF
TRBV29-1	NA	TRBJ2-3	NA	TGCAGCGTTATGCAGGGAGGTAGGACAGATACGCAGTATTTT	CSVMQGGRTDTQYF
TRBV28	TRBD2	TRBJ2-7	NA	TGTGCCAGCAGTTTATTATCCCTAGCGGGCTATACCTACGAGCAGTACTTC	CASSLLSLAGYTYEQYF
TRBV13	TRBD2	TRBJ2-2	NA	TGTGCCAGCAGCTACGGGACTAGCAGAACCGGGGAGCTGTTTTTT	CASSYGTSRTGELFF
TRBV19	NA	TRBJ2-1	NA	TGTGCCAGTGACCCGGGACTTCCGACTAGTGAGCAGTTCTTC	CASDPGLPTSEQFF